This TCR beta chain originates from a study of regulatory T cells in long-lasting Graves disease. The study's findings and limits: The small sample size may have reduced accuracy. Persistent disease exhibited a predilection for TRBV28, TRBJ1-2 and TRBJ2-5.

The CDR3 runs to 15 residues. Trimming cost V 2 bases and J 0 bases, with 7 bases left between them. The time point denotes: newly diagnosed GD, antithyroid drugs for less than 3 months. Researchers made the TCR library from RNA that was extracted from PBMCs. Combining iRepertoire HTBI primers with Arm-PCR of CDR3 regions, the authors built TCR beta libraries. Using its own MiXCR run on the multiplex PCR reads, TCRdb lists one record per CDR3 protein. The table records 510,000 or so distinct CDR3 sequences, 12% of them present only once. A few counts support this clonotype. Its antigen is still unknown. These data were also reused for a study on T cells in Graves' hyperthyroidism and ophthalmopathy. That paper notes: Exclusion of patients followed from uncontrolled infection, other autoimmune disease, pregnancy or lactation. Each diagnosis drew on symptoms, thyroxine, TRAb, thyroid ultrasound and orbital computed tomography findings.

V gene TRBV12-3 or TRBV12-4 combines with J gene TRBJ1-4; D is uncertain. This TCR derives from a woman in her twenties or thirties with Graves disease. Sample: peripheral blood mononuclear cells (PBMCs), taken at new diagnosis, from a patient treated with antithyroid drugs. The CDR3 loop reads CASSLFLPTNEKLFF. In DNA, the CDR3 is TGTGCCAGCAGTTTATTCCTTCCAACTAATGAAAAACTGTTTTTT.